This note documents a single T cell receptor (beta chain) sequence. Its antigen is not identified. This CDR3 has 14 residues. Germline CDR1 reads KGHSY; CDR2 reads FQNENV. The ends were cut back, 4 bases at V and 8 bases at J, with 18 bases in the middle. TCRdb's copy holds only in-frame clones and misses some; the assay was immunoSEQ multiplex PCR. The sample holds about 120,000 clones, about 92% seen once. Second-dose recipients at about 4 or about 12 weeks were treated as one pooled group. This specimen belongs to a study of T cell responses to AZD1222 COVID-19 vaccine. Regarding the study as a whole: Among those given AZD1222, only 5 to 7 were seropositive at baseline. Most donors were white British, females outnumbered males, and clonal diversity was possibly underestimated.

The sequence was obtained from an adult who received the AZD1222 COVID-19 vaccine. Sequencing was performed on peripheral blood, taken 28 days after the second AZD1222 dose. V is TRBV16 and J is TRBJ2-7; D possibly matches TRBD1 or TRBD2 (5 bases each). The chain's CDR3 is CASSPLRDPSQQYF. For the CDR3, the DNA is TGTGCCAGCAGCCCCCTAAGGGACCCTAGCCAGCAGTACTTC.